This T cell receptor (beta chain) derives from a study of shared clonotypes between healthy human individuals. The CDR3 is 16 amino acids. The ends lost 9 bases at V and 1 base at J; junction bases unmatched: 8. The germline V gene encodes CDR1 LNHNV and CDR2 YYDKDF (reference sequence). It was CD45RO-negative cells, positively selected for CCR7, that made up naive CD8 cells, with terminally differentiated effector memory CD45RA+ cells excluded. Some clones are missing from TCRdb's copy, which holds only in-frame ones; the method was immunoSEQ multiplex PCR. Of hundreds of thousands of clones in the sample, about 98% were seen once.

The sequenced sample consisted of naive CD8+ T cells sorted from blood. This rearrangement joins TRBV15 to TRBJ2-1, with TRBD2 matching over 11 bases. This TCR was recovered from a man aged 25 to 40 in good health. The CDR3 here is CATRRLAGPSYNEQFF. The CDR3 DNA is TGTGCCACGAGAAGACTAGCGGGACCATCCTACAATGAGCAGTTCTTC.